This is a list of T cell receptor beta chains from one sample in a study of cytomegalovirus exposure and HLA in healthy donors. Some clones are missing from TCRdb's copy, which holds only in-frame ones; the method was immunoSEQ multiplex PCR. This sample has 95,000 to 150,000 clones, with roughly 65% found just once. The sequenced sample was PBMCs. All receptors derive from a man aged 40-49 years in good health and CMV-seropositive. Both conserved end residues are part of each CDR3. D genes are given only for firm matches. Size values are once, few and many counts, or a class for expanded clones, and some rows have none.

J gene	clone size	D gene	V gene	CDR3 DNA	CDR3 protein
TRBJ1-4	-	-	TRBV6-5	TGTGCCAGCAGTTACCGGCAGGGGAATGAAAAACTGTTTTTT	CASSYRQGNEKLFF
TRBJ2-3	-	TRBD2	TRBV14	TGTGCCAGCAGCCAAGATCCGGGGGGGAGCACAGATACGCAGTATTTT	CASSQDPGGSTDTQYF
TRBJ2-7	-	TRBD2	TRBV28	TGTGCCAGCAGTTTATCCTCTAGCGGGACTTTCTACGAGCAGTACTTC	CASSLSSSGTFYEQYF
TRBJ1-5	-	-	TRBV6-1	TGTGCCAGCAGTCCACAGGGACGTAATCAGCCCCAGCATTTT	CASSPQGRNQPQHF
TRBJ2-1	-	-	TRBV9	TGTGCCAGCAGCGTAGCTTTACAGGGAGGGAATGAGCAGTTCTTC	CASSVALQGGNEQFF
TRBJ2-1	few	-	TRBV28	TGTGCCAGCAGTTTACAGGGGAATGAGCAGTTCTTC	CASSLQGNEQFF
TRBJ2-3	-	TRBD2	TRBV4-3	TGCGCCAGCAGCCAAGATGGCGGGAGAACAGATACGCAGTATTTT	CASSQDGGRTDTQYF
TRBJ1-5	-	-	TRBV4-3	TGCGCCAGCAGCCAAGGCGTGACCGGAGGGCCCCAGCATTTT	CASSQGVTGGPQHF
TRBJ2-2	-	TRBD2	TRBV7-2	TGTGCCAGCAGCTTTGATTCCGGCGGGAGATCCGGGGAGCTGTTTTTT	CASSFDSGGRSGELFF
TRBJ2-5	-	TRBD2	TRBV13	TGTGCCAGCAGCTCCCAGTCAAGCGGGAGGGCCCCGGAGACCCAGTACTTC	CASSSQSSGRAPETQYF
TRBJ2-7	-	TRBD2	TRBV4-1	TGCGCCAGCAGCCCCCTATCTAGCGGGAGTATGTACGAGCAGTACTTC	CASSPLSSGSMYEQYF
TRBJ2-2	-	-	TRBV4-2	TGTGCCAGCAGCGGGGGTCGGGGCCGGCGGGGCACCGGGGAGCTGTTTTTT	CASSGGRGRRGTGELFF
TRBJ2-5	once	TRBD1	TRBV2	TGTGCCAGCAGTGATGACAGGGATCAGGGGACCCAGTACTTC	CASSDDRDQGTQYF
TRBJ1-1	few	-	TRBV18	TGTGCCAGCTCACCACAGGACCCCATGACAGGCCCCACAGCTTTCTTT	CASSPQDPMTGPTAFF
TRBJ2-2	few	TRBD2	TRBV10-3	TGTGCCATCAGCGGGAGGGTGTTCGGGGAGCTGTTTTTT	CAISGRVFGELFF
TRBJ2-7	-	TRBD2	TRBV6-1	TGTGCCAGCGCGGGCAATAGCGGGAGCTCCTACGAGCAGTACTTC	CASAGNSGSSYEQYF
TRBJ2-1	-	TRBD2	TRBV5-6	TGTGCCAGCAGCTTGAGACTAGCGGCATACAATGAGCAGTTCTTC	CASSLRLAAYNEQFF
TRBJ1-1	-	-	TRBV5-4	TGTGCCAGCAGCGCAACAGACACTGAAGCTTTCTTT	CASSATDTEAFF
TRBJ2-3	-	TRBD2	TRBV7-9	TGTGCCAGCAGCAGCGGGGGCGCGGGAGCGGGCGATACGCAGTATTTT	CASSSGGAGAGDTQYF
TRBJ2-2	few	TRBD2	TRBV6-1	TGTGCCAGCAGTGAAGGTGACGGGAGGGCCCCCGGGGAGCTGTTTTTT	CASSEGDGRAPGELFF
TRBJ1-5	few	-	TRBV19	TGTGCCAGTAGTATAGGTCAGGGGAATCAGCCCCAGCATTTT	CASSIGQGNQPQHF
TRBJ2-7	-	-	TRBV5-7	TGTGCCAGCAGCTCACCTGCCTACAGGGCTAGTGACTTGTCCTACGAGCAGTACTTC	CASSSPAYRASDLSYEQYF
TRBJ1-6	few	-	TRBV2	TGTGCCAGCATGGGGCAGTCAAATTCACCCCTCCACTTT	CASMGQSNSPLHF
TRBJ2-7	once	TRBD2	TRBV5-1	TGCGCCAGCAGTAGCCTAGCGGGAGTCGAGCAGTACTTC	CASSSLAGVEQYF
TRBJ2-1	-	TRBD1	TRBV9	TGTGCCAGCAGCGCCCAGGACAGGGGGAATGAGCAGTTCTTC	CASSAQDRGNEQFF
TRBJ2-1	-	TRBD2	TRBV4-1	TGCGCCAGCAGCCAAGAAGCTAGCGGGAGCTCCTACAATGAGCAGTTCTTC	CASSQEASGSSYNEQFF